The 16 T cell receptor beta chains reported below all come from one sample, sequenced in a study of Graves' ophthalmopathy and Graves' hyperthyroidism. The study amplified TCR beta CDR3 regions using RNA transcripts. First-round RT-PCR relied on HTBI primers, and a second-round multiplex PCR came next. TCRdb reprocessed the multiplex PCR reads via MiXCR and lists one record per CDR3 protein. The sample consists of roughly 1.1 million distinct CDR3 sequences, about 40% of them appearing once. Source material: peripheral blood or thyroid tissue (not recorded which). These receptors were obtained from an adult man with Graves' hyperthyroidism.

The V call is TRBV11-1, the J call TRBJ1-1; 11 nucleotides agree with TRBD1. V lost 7 bases, J lost 4 bases, and 5 bases stayed unmatched. Germline values: CDR1 SGHAT, CDR2 FQDESV (reference sequence). The CDR3 consists of 14 residues. The CDR3 DNA reads as TGTGCCAGCAACCTCGGACAGGGGGCCACTGAAGCTTTCTTT. This translates into CASNLGQGATEAFF. Based on the CDR3 plus reference TRBV11-1 and TRBJ1-1, the full variable domain is EAEVAQSPRYKITEKSQAVAFWCDPISGHATLYWYRQILGQGPELLVQFQDESVVDDSQLPKDRFSAERLKGVDSTLKIQPAELGDSAMYLCASNLGQGATEAFFGQGTRLTVV.

This clonotype was counted many times. This rearrangement joins TRBV5-6 to TRBJ1-4; a weak D match, TRBD1 (5 bases). This CDR3 is built from 14 residues. The V gene lost 0 bases and the J gene lost 5 bases, with 8 bases spanning the gap. Germline V gives CDR1 SGHDT, CDR2 YYEEEE. The CDR3: CASSLGPGNEKLFF. In DNA, the CDR3 is TGTGCCAGCAGCTTGGGTCCAGGGAATGAAAAACTGTTTTTT.

Many counts were recorded for this clonotype. The rearrangement uses TRBV7-2 and TRBJ1-1, with D perhaps TRBD1 (6 bases). The germline gives CDR1 SGHTA, CDR2 FQGNSA. V gave up 6 bases and J gave up 0 bases, with 14 bases separating them. The CDR3 is 15 amino acids. This chain's CDR3 is CASRSRGLVNTEAFF. The CDR3 DNA is TGTGCCAGCAGATCCAGGGGACTTGTGAACACTGAAGCTTTCTTT.

This clonotype has only a few counts. The rearrangement joins TRBV29-1 to TRBJ2-5; 11 positions match TRBD1. The germline gives CDR1 SQVTM, CDR2 ANQGSEA. The CDR3 has 18 residues. J gave up 1 base and V 0 bases, and 10 bases lay outside the gene matches. The CDR3 loop is CSVEDRGQGVTGQETQYF. The CDR3 coding sequence is TGCAGCGTTGAAGATCGGGGACAGGGGGTGACCGGCCAAGAGACCCAGTACTTC.

This clonotype was observed a handful of times. The genes are TRBV6-5 and TRBJ2-7; TRBD1 agrees at 9 bases. The CDR3 loop spans 13 amino acids. Per the germline V gene, CDR1 is MNHEY and CDR2 is SVGAGI. The junction had 4 bases not matched to a gene; V was cut back by 6 bases and J by 4 bases. Written as DNA, the CDR3 is TGTGCCAGCAGCCACAGGGGGCGATACGAGCAGTACTTC. Amino acid sequence: CASSHRGRYEQYF.

This clonotype was picked up a small number of times. V and J are TRBV5-6 and TRBJ1-4; perhaps TRBD1 as D (5 bases). The germline V and J ends were trimmed by 2 bases and 3 bases, with 11 bases remaining between them. This CDR3 has 15 residues. From germline, CDR1 is SGHDT and CDR2 YYEEEE. The CDR3: CASSFTTGSNEKLFF. CDR3 in DNA: TGTGCCAGCAGCTTTACTACAGGCTCTAATGAAAAACTGTTTTTT.

The rearrangement links TRBV15 to TRBJ2-7; tentative D call: TRBD1 (6 bases). The V gene lost 5 bases and the J gene lost 6 bases, with 11 bases spanning the gap. Germline-derived CDR1 and CDR2 are LNHNV and YYDKDF (reference sequence). CDR3 size: 12 residues. CDR3 nucleotides: TGTGCCACCAGCGGGGCAGGGGTCGAGCAGTACTTC. The encoded protein is CATSGAGVEQYF.

The chain uses TRBV24-1 and TRBJ1-2; tentative D call: TRBD1 (5 bases). The germline V and J ends were trimmed by 4 bases and 8 bases, with 28 bases remaining between them. Germline CDR1 KGHDR, CDR2 SFDVKD. The CDR3 sequence is 18 residues long. The CDR3 region has the DNA TGTGCCACCAGTGACCGTCAGGGTATCCAGCCCCAGGGAGGAGGCTACACCTTC. This encodes CATSDRQGIQPQGGGYTF.

The CDR3 bases are TGTGCCAGCAGTTTTGTTCAAGGTCTGGAGCAGTACTTC. Protein sequence: CASSFVQGLEQYF. This sequence joins TRBV12-3 or TRBV12-4 and TRBJ2-7; D call uncertain. This CDR3 is built from 13 residues. V dropped 3 bases and J dropped 7 bases, with 13 bases sitting between them.

On this clonotype itself: This may arise from a read error, as a much more abundant clone is one base away. V gene TRBV7-2 combines with J gene TRBJ1-2; 7 positions agree with TRBD1. The length of the CDR3 is 16 residues. Germline V gene lookup returns CDR1 SGHTA and CDR2 FQGNSA. The CDR3, as DNA: TGTGCCGGCAGCCTAACCCTGGGACAGCCCATCTATGGCTACACCTTC. It codes for CAGSLTLGQPIYGYTF.

To note about this clonotype: This could be a read error, since a much larger clone is one nucleotide away. The rearrangement links TRBV25-1 to TRBJ2-5; a weak D match, TRBD1 (6 bases). The CDR3 extends over 16 amino acids. CDR1 and CDR2 (germline): MGHDK, SYGVNS. The CDR3 protein is CASSEYAVQGKETKYF. As DNA, the CDR3 is TGTGCCAGCAGTGAATATGCGGTACAGGGCAAAGAGACCAAGTACTTC.

The chain has TRBV6-6 and TRBJ1-4; tentative D call: TRBD1 (6 bases). V was cut by 2 bases and J by 8 bases, with 15 bases left in between. CDR3 length equals 15 residues. The germline V gene has CDR1 MNHNY and CDR2 SVGAGI (reference sequence). In nucleotides, the CDR3 is TGTGCCAGCAGTTACGCTCCGGCAGGGGAAGAAAAACTGTTTTTT. Translation: CASSYAPAGEEKLFF.

This chain joins TRBV7-9 and TRBJ1-5; no clear D gene. V lost 5 bases, J lost 5 bases, and 7 bases lay in between. Germline values: CDR1 SEHNR, CDR2 FQNEAQ (reference sequence). This CDR3 spans 12 amino acids. The CDR3 protein is CASSPLHQPQHF. CDR3 coding DNA: TGTGCCAGCAGCCCTCTACATCAGCCCCAGCATTTT. Combining the CDR3 with reference TRBV7-9 and TRBJ1-5 gives the whole variable domain DTGVSQNPRHKITKRGQNVTFRCDPISEHNRLYWYRQTLGQGPEFLTYFQNEAQLEKSRLLSDRFSAERPKGSFSTLEIQRTEQGDSAMYLCASSPLHQPQHFGDGTRLSIL.

The chain employs TRBV14 and TRBJ2-7, with 7 bases identical to TRBD2. Germline CDR1 reads SGHDN; CDR2 reads FVKESK. CDR3 length equals 16 residues. Trimming cost V 0 bases and J 2 bases; bases outside gene matches: 7. CDR3 nucleotides: TGTGCCAGCAGCCAAGAAGCGGCGGGAGCCCCCTACGAGCAGTACTTC. Translating it yields CASSQEAAGAPYEQYF.

This chain uses TRBV29-1 with TRBJ2-6; D not certain. The CDR3 spans 13 residues. The V end lost 8 bases, the J end lost 0 bases, and 8 bases lay between the germline ends. Germline CDR1 reads SQVTM; CDR2 reads ANQGSEA. The chain's CDR3 is CSRDNSGANVLTF. The CDR3 nucleotides read TGCAGCAGGGATAACTCTGGGGCCAACGTCCTGACTTTC. The whole variable domain, filled in from reference TRBV29-1 and TRBJ2-6, reads SAVISQKPSRDICQRGTSLTIQCQVDSQVTMMFWYRQQPGQSLTLIATANQGSEATYESGFVIDKFPISRPNLTFSTLTVSNMSPEDSSIYLCSRDNSGANVLTFGAGSRLTVL.

This clonotype has a count of ten or more. A read error may produce the germline difference seen at one junction end. The J gene is TRBJ2-7, the V gene TRBV11-3; 9 bases match TRBD1. Germline assignment: CDR1 SGHNT and CDR2 YENEEA. The CDR3 is 12 amino acids. For the CDR3, the DNA is TGTGCCAGCAGCTTAGCACAGGGGGCGCCCAACTTC. Translated, it gives CASSLAQGAPNF.